What follows are 15 T cell receptor beta chains derived from one specimen sequenced in a study of T cell changes during pregnancy in multiple sclerosis. Profiled with immunoSEQ multiplex PCR; TCRdb holds only in-frame clones, not every one. The sample holds some 60,000 clones, about 88% seen once. This material consisted of peripheral blood, taken after pregnancy. These receptors were taken from a female donor with multiple sclerosis, enrolled in a pregnancy study.

This chain uses TRBV5-6 with TRBJ1-1; D is unclear. V lost 0 bases and J 4 bases, leaving 7 bases between the germline ends. The CDR3 sequence is 13 residues long. Germline-derived CDR1 and CDR2 are SGHDT and YYEEEE. The CDR3 region has the DNA TGTGCCAGCAGCTTGGGTAGCCCCACTGAAGCTTTCTTT. It translates to CASSLGSPTEAFF.

This clone was detected only once. The chain links TRBV5-1 to TRBJ2-3; 9 bases agree with TRBD2. V lost 3 bases to trimming and J lost 4 bases; unmatched junction nucleotides: 12. The CDR3 runs 17 residues. Germline assignment: CDR1 SGHRS and CDR2 YFSETQ. CDR3 nucleotide sequence: TGCGCCAGCAGCTGGGGGGCCGGGACTAGCATCCCAGATACGCAGTATTTT. Translation gives CASSWGAGTSIPDTQYF.

This sequence joins TRBV5-4 and TRBJ2-1; 7 bases are a match to TRBD1. Germline-derived CDR1 and CDR2 are SGHNT and YYREEE (reference sequence). Trimming at V came to 3 bases and at J to 7 bases, leaving 7 bases not matched to a gene. The CDR3 extends over 14 amino acids. The CDR3: CASSSDRDANEQFF. DNA of the CDR3: TGTGCCAGCAGCTCTGACAGGGATGCAAATGAGCAGTTCTTC.

This clone was detected once. This sequence joins TRBV9 and TRBJ2-7; D may be TRBD1 (5 bases). V was cut by 0 bases and J by 5 bases, with 9 bases left in between. The germline gives CDR1 SGDLS, CDR2 YYNGEE. CDR3 length equals 13 residues. The CDR3 DNA is TGTGCCAGCAGCGTAGACGGCAGGGACGAGCAGTACTTC. It codes for CASSVDGRDEQYF.

This clone turned up a few times. The rearrangement links TRBV13 to TRBJ2-1, with 9 bases that match TRBD1. The CDR3 runs to 16 residues. V gave up 4 bases and J gave up 2 bases; unmatched junction bases: 6. Germline V gene lookup returns CDR1 PRHDT and CDR2 FYEKMQ (reference sequence). The CDR3 here is CASSSPQGAPYNEQFF. CDR3 DNA: TGTGCCAGCAGCTCACCACAGGGGGCACCCTACAATGAGCAGTTCTTC.

The chain has TRBV9 and TRBJ1-2; 12 positions match TRBD1. The CDR3 has 15 residues. Germline CDR1 SGDLS, CDR2 YYNGEE. The J segment lost 6 bases and the V segment lost 8 bases, leaving 11 bases of the junction unmatched. The CDR3 coding sequence is TGTGCCAGTTCCCGGGACAGGGGGCGCGAGAATGGCTACACCTTC. Its protein product is CASSRDRGRENGYTF.

V is TRBV19 and J is TRBJ2-3, with D perhaps matching TRBD2 (5 bases). Trimming stripped 9 bases from V and 2 bases from J, with 12 bases between. The CDR3 totals 13 residues. Germline CDR1 and CDR2: LNHDA and SQIVND (reference sequence). The CDR3 DNA sequence: TGTGCCAGCGGGGAGCGGACCACAGATACGCAGTATTTT. This gives the protein CASGERTTDTQYF. Filled out from reference TRBV19 and TRBJ2-3, the complete variable domain reads DGGITQSPKYLFRKEGQNVTLSCEQNLNHDAMYWYRQDPGQGLRLIYYSQIVNDFQKGDIAEGYSVSREKKESFPLTVTSAQKNPTAFYLCASGERTTDTQYFGPGTRLTVL.

This chain joins TRBV19 and TRBJ1-5; D is undetermined. V dropped 5 bases and J dropped 2 bases, with 10 bases sitting between them. CDR1 and CDR2 (germline): LNHDA, SQIVND (reference sequence). CDR3 size: 14 residues. The CDR3 spells CASSARSGNQPQHF. The CDR3 coding sequence is TGTGCCAGTAGTGCTCGGAGTGGCAATCAGCCCCAGCATTTT.

This clone is a singleton in its sample. This sequence joins TRBV7-8 and TRBJ2-7; 10 nucleotides line up with TRBD2. Germline trimming cut 5 bases from V and 3 bases from J; bases unmatched to any gene: 4. The CDR3 has 14 amino acids. CDR1 and CDR2 (germline): SGHVS, FQNEAQ. This CDR3 reads CASSPAGGVYEQYF. CDR3 nucleotides: TGTGCCAGCAGCCCAGCGGGGGGGGTCTACGAGCAGTACTTC. Full variable domain (rest looked up from reference TRBV7-8 and TRBJ2-7): GAGVSQSPRYKVAKRGQDVALRCDPISGHVSLFWYQQALGQGPEFLTYFQNEAQLDKSGLPSDRFFAERPEGSVSTLKIQRTQQEDSAVYLCASSPAGGVYEQYFGPGTRLTVT.

This clone has a single count. The V call is TRBV21-1, the J call TRBJ1-3. TRBV21-1 is given as a pseudogene. The CDR3 runs 15 residues. The CDR3 loop is CASSNAAGGGNTIYF. CDR3 DNA: TGTGCCAGCAGCAACGCAGCGGGGGGCGGAAACACCATATATTTT.

As to this clone: A much larger clone sits a single nucleotide away, making a read error possible. This same CDR3 is encoded by further DNA sequences in the sample. The chain combines TRBV28 with TRBJ2-7; 8 bases align to TRBD2. The CDR3 length is 16 residues. CDR1 is MDHEN and CDR2 is SYDVKM in the germline V gene. DNA for the CDR3: TGTGCTAGCAGTTCCCCCACAGCGGGGGACGGGGACGAGCAGTACTTC. Protein sequence: CASSSPTAGDGDEQYF.

This chain uses TRBV6-5 with TRBJ1-1; 10 bases are a match to TRBD1. Germline CDR1 is MNHEY and CDR2 is SVGAGI. Losses at the gene ends were 4 bases for V and 4 bases for J; bases not matched to a gene: 9. The CDR3 extends over 16 amino acids. Written as DNA, the CDR3 is TGTGCCAGCAGTTCACGAGCGACAGGGGGCGTCACTGAAGCTTTCTTT. Protein product: CASSSRATGGVTEAFF.

The V and J genes are TRBV5-1 and TRBJ2-7, with 7 bases lining up with TRBD1. The V gene end was trimmed by 2 bases and the J gene end by 4 bases; junction bases not matched to a gene: 9. Per the germline V gene, CDR1 is SGHRS and CDR2 is YFSETQ. This CDR3 comprises 15 residues. In DNA, the CDR3 is TGCGCCAGCAGCTTTATCCCGGGACAGCTTTACGAGCAGTACTTC. Amino acid sequence: CASSFIPGQLYEQYF.

The rearrangement links TRBV10-3 to TRBJ1-2, with 9 bases that match TRBD1. With 8 bases clipped from V and 7 bases from J, the junction kept 29 bases outside the gene matches. The CDR3 sequence is 20 residues long. In germline, CDR1 is ENHRY, CDR2 SYGVKD. CDR3 loop: CAIEGSYSMGGQGYNGGYTF. CDR3 in DNA: TGTGCCATCGAGGGGTCTTACAGCATGGGGGGACAGGGTTATAATGGTGGCTACACCTTC.

The rearrangement joins TRBV9 to TRBJ2-5, with D maybe TRBD2 (5 bases). The ends were cut back, 3 bases at V and 2 bases at J, with 20 bases in the middle. CDR1 and CDR2 (germline): SGDLS, YYNGEE. The CDR3 covers 17 residues. Here the CDR3 reads CASSADGLFQEQETQYF. As DNA, the CDR3 is TGTGCCAGCAGCGCGGACGGACTCTTCCAAGAACAAGAGACCCAGTACTTC.